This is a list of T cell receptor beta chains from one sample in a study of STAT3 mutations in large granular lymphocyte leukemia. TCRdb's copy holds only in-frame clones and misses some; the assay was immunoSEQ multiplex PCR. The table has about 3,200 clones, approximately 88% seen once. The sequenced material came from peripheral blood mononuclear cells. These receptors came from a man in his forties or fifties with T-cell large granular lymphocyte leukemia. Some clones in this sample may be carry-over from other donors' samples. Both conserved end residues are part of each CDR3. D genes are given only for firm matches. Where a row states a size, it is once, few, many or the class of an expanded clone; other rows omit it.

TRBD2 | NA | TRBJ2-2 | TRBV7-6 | TGTGCCAGCAGCTTTGGTGTAGCGGGCACCGGGGAGCTGTTTTTT | CASSFGVAGTGELFF
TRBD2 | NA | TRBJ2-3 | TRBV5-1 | TGCGCCAGCAGCTTGGCTCGGCGGGGGGTGTCAGATACGCAGTATTTT | CASSLARRGVSDTQYF
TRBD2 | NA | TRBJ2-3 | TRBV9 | TGTGCCAGCAGCGTAGCGGGGCGGGGGAAAGATCCCGGGCGCACAGATACGCAGTATTTT | CASSVAGRGKDPGRTDTQYF
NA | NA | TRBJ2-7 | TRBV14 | TGTGCCAGCAGCCAAGACGGAGTAGACGAGCAGTACTTC | CASSQDGVDEQYF
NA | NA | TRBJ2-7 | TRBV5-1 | TGCGCCAGCAGTCCAAGGACCGACGCCTACGAGCAGTACTTC | CASSPRTDAYEQYF
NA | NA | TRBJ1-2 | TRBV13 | TGTGCCAGCAGTCGCGGCAGGCCCCCGGGCGGCTACACCTTC | CASSRGRPPGGYTF
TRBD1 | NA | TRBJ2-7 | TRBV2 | TGTGCCAGCAGTTCACCGGGACAGGGTCTACGAGAGCAGTACTTC | CASSSPGQGLREQYF
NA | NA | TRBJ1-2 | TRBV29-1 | TGCAGCGTTGAAGGGACCAACTATGGCTACACCTTC | CSVEGTNYGYTF
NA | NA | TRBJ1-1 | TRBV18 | TGTGCCAGCTCACCACAGGAGGAGAACACTGAAGCTTTCTTT | CASSPQEENTEAFF
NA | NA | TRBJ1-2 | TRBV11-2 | TGTGCCAGCAGCGCACGTGGGGGACCTCCGCTCTATGGCTACACCTTC | CASSARGGPPLYGYTF
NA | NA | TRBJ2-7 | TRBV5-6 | TGTGCCAGCAGCTTATACTCTAACGAGCAGTACTTC | CASSLYSNEQYF
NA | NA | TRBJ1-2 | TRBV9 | TGTGCCACCCAGGGAAGGGATGGCTACACCTTC | CATQGRDGYTF
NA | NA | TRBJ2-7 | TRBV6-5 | TGTGCCAGCAGCTACGGACGCCTAGGGCAGACCTACGAGCAGTACTTC | CASSYGRLGQTYEQYF
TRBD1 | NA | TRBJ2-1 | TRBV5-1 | TGCGCCAGCAGCTCGGGACAGGGTTTTTACAATGAGCAGTTCTTC | CASSSGQGFYNEQFF
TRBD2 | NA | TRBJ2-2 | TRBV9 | TGTGCCAGCAGCGACAGCGGGGGGCCGAACACCGGGGAGCTGTTTTTT | CASSDSGGPNTGELFF
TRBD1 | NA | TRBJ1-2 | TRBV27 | TGTGCCAGCAGTCCCTCTGACAGGGGGCTTGTAGATGGCTACACCTTC | CASSPSDRGLVDGYTF
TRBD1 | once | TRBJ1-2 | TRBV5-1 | TGCGCCAGCAGCTTGGACCAGGGGGGCGTCAGGTTCTCTGGCTACACCTTC | CASSLDQGGVRFSGYTF
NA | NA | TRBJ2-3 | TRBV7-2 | TGTGCCAGCAGCAACCCCCAGGATCTTACGCAGTATTTT | CASSNPQDLTQYF
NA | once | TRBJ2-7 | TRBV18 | TGTGCCAGCTCACGGGACCTCCAGTACGAGCAGTACTTC | CASSRDLQYEQYF
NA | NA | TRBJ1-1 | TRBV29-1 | TGCAGCGCCCAACAGGGTGAAGCTTTCTTT | CSAQQGEAFF
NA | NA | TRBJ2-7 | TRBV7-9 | TGTGCCAGCAGCTCGGGTGGAGGGGACGAGCAGTACTTC | CASSSGGGDEQYF
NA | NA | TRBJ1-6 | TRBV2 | TGTGCCAGCAGTTCGGACCCCCTGGGCTATAATTCACCCCTCCACTTT | CASSSDPLGYNSPLHF
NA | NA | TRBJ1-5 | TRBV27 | TGTGCCAGCAGTTTCCGCAATCAGCCCCAGCATTTT | CASSFRNQPQHF
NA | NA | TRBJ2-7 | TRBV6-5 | TGTGCCAGCAGTTACTCCCAGGCCGCCTACGAGCAGTACTTC | CASSYSQAAYEQYF
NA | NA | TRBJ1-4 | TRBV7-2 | TGTGCCAGCAGCTTAGGAGTTTGGGGGGCGAAGAATGAAAAACTGTTTTTT | CASSLGVWGAKNEKLFF
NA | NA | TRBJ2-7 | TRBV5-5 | TGTGCCAGCAGCCTAACAGGGTCCTACGAGCAGTACTTC | CASSLTGSYEQYF